The present T cell receptor (beta chain) was sequenced within a study of a mutant IDH1 vaccine in newly diagnosed glioma. Study summary: Patients underwent eight vaccinations, which took place in weeks 1, 3, 5, 7, 11, 15, 19 and 23. Before enrollment, the patients had been treated with radiotherapy alone, temozolomide alone, or both together. Most of them had received both.

Sample time point: week 5, during vaccination. Alongside topical imiquimod, each dose of vaccine comprised 300 ug of mutant IDH1 20-mer peptide. Method: immunoSEQ multiplex PCR; TCRdb's copy keeps in-frame clones and lacks some. The sample contains tens of thousands of clones, 90% to 95% of which appear only once. This CDR3 is 11 amino acids long. Germline CDR1 is ENHRY and CDR2 is SYGVKD. The V and J ends lost 8 bases and 6 bases respectively, with 10 bases between them. About this clone: The antigen is not known.

The sample here was PBMCs, taken from a glioma patient whose treatment included an IDH1 peptide vaccine. The sequence derives from a man aged 50 to 59 with glioma. The chain recombines TRBV10-3 with TRBJ1-2; no reliable D call. For the CDR3, the DNA is TGTGCCATCGGCTTTATGGATGGCTACACCTTC. This encodes CAIGFMDGYTF.